A selection of T cell receptor beta chains follows, all from one sample in a study of blood T cell repertoires in COVID-19. Here immunoSEQ multiplex PCR was the method, and the copy in TCRdb shows in-frame clones only, minus some. This sample has about 330,000 clones; 92% occur once, and the top ten carry about a fifth. Sequencing used PBMCs or T cells enriched from blood (not recorded which). These receptor sequences come from a young woman who had recovered from COVID-19. The CDR3 runs from the conserved cysteine through the conserved F or W. A D gene is named only where the DNA matches it firmly. Part of the rows lack a size; the others show once, few, many or a class for expanded clones.

CDR3nt,CDR3aa,v_gene,abundance,d_gene,j_gene
TGTGCCAGCAGCTTAGTGACTCGGGGCCAAGAGACCCAGTACTTC,CASSLVTRGQETQYF,TRBV7-2,.,.,TRBJ2-5
TGTGCCAGTGGGACACAGACACCTAACTATGGCTACACCTTC,CASGTQTPNYGYTF,TRBV5-6,.,.,TRBJ1-2
TGTGCCAGCTCCCCGGACAGCCTACCATACAATGAGCAGTTCTTC,CASSPDSLPYNEQFF,TRBV18,.,.,TRBJ2-1
TGTGCCAGCAGTTTAAATGGGGGGAGGGACACTGAAGCTTTCTTT,CASSLNGGRDTEAFF,TRBV28,.,.,TRBJ1-1
TGTGCCAGCCAGGGTCCGGACACCATATATTTT,CASQGPDTIYF,TRBV3-1/TRBV3-2,.,.,TRBJ1-3
TGCGCCAGCACAGGCGGGACTAGCGGGGGAGATGAGCAGTTCTTC,CASTGGTSGGDEQFF,TRBV5-1,once,TRBD2,TRBJ2-1
TGTGCCAGCAGCTTAGTAGGGACAGGGGGCTTGGGAGAGACCCAGTACTTC,CASSLVGTGGLGETQYF,TRBV7-2,.,TRBD1,TRBJ2-5
TGTGCCAGTAGTATGGGGTACGGGACAGGTGCTGAAGCTTTCTTT,CASSMGYGTGAEAFF,TRBV19,.,TRBD1,TRBJ1-1
TGTGCCACCAGTGAAACCGACAGGGACAGTCAGAACACTGAAGCTTTCTTT,CATSETDRDSQNTEAFF,TRBV24-1,once,TRBD1,TRBJ1-1
TGTGCCAGCAGCTTTGGCCTAGCGGGGGGCACAGATACGCAGTATTTT,CASSFGLAGGTDTQYF,TRBV7-2,.,TRBD2,TRBJ2-3
TGTGCCAGCTCACACCTCCCGGAGAGCTCCTATAATTCACCCCTCCACTTT,CASSHLPESSYNSPLHF,TRBV18,few,.,TRBJ1-6
TGTGCCAGCAGGGGCCCGGGTCAGGATACGCAGTATTTT,CASRGPGQDTQYF,TRBV19,.,.,TRBJ2-3
TGTGCCAGCAGCTTTCCAGGGGCGGCCAAAAACATTCAGTACTTC,CASSFPGAAKNIQYF,TRBV11-3,.,.,TRBJ2-4
TGCGCCAGCAGCGTTGAGGGTACTGGAAACACCATATATTTT,CASSVEGTGNTIYF,TRBV5-1,.,.,TRBJ1-3
TGTGCTAGTGGTAAACGGACAGTCCCCCTCGAGCAGTACTTC,CASGKRTVPLEQYF,TRBV12-5,.,.,TRBJ2-7
TGTGCCACCAGCAGAGTAATAGGGGGTGTTGGCGAAAAACTGTTTTTT,CATSRVIGGVGEKLFF,TRBV15,.,.,TRBJ1-4
TGTGCCAGCAGCTTATACGGGGTAACCGGGGAGCTGTTTTTT,CASSLYGVTGELFF,TRBV7-2,.,.,TRBJ2-2
TGTGCCAGCAGACCGGGACAGGGGCCCTACGAGCAGTACTTC,CASRPGQGPYEQYF,TRBV6-5,.,TRBD1,TRBJ2-7
TGTGCCAGCTCACAGGGGGATAACTATGGCTACACCTTC,CASSQGDNYGYTF,TRBV18,once,.,TRBJ1-2
TGTGCCAGCAGCCCTAACAGGGTGGACACCGGGGAGCTGTTTTTT,CASSPNRVDTGELFF,TRBV7-6,.,.,TRBJ2-2
TGTGCCAGCACCATTGGACAGGGGGACTACGAGCAGTACTTC,CASTIGQGDYEQYF,TRBV28,.,TRBD1,TRBJ2-7
TGTGGGGCAGGCGGGTTTAGCAATCAGCCCCAGCATTTT,CGAGGFSNQPQHF,TRBV19,once,.,TRBJ1-5
TGTGCCAGCAGTTTGGCAGGCAATGAGCAGTTCTTC,CASSLAGNEQFF,TRBV28,.,.,TRBJ2-1
TGTGCCAGCAGTTACTCATACTACGAGCAGTACTTC,CASSYSYYEQYF,TRBV6-2/TRBV6-3,.,.,TRBJ2-7
TGTGCCACCAAGCCGGGAGCTAATGAAAAACTGTTTTTT,CATKPGANEKLFF,TRBV12-3/TRBV12-4,.,.,TRBJ1-4
TGTGCCAGCAGCGTATTGGGAGCGAGAGAGCAGTACTTC,CASSVLGAREQYF,TRBV9,.,.,TRBJ2-7
TGCGCCAGCAGCCAAGATCACACAGGGGACGAGCAGTACTTC,CASSQDHTGDEQYF,TRBV4-3,.,TRBD1,TRBJ2-7
TGTGCCAGCAGTGACTGCAGTAGCAATCAGCCCCAGCATTTT,CASSDCSSNQPQHF,TRBV6-4,.,.,TRBJ1-5
TGCGCCAGCAGCCCCGGGACAGGCACCCAAAAACTGTTTTTT,CASSPGTGTQKLFF,TRBV5-1,.,TRBD1,TRBJ1-4
TGCGCCAGCAGCCAAGATGCAGGTGGGGCCTACTCCTACGAGCAGTACTTC,CASSQDAGGAYSYEQYF,TRBV4-1,once,.,TRBJ2-7
TGTGCCAGCAGCTTGGCCCACAGTTGGGAGGGTGACTATGGCTACACCTTC,CASSLAHSWEGDYGYTF,TRBV5-6,.,.,TRBJ1-2
TGTGCCAGCAGGGGATCGGGGTATGGCTACACCTTC,CASRGSGYGYTF,TRBV12-3/TRBV12-4,.,.,TRBJ1-2
TGTGCCAGCAGTTTTGGACTAGCGGGGATTACAGATACGCAGTATTTT,CASSFGLAGITDTQYF,TRBV27,.,TRBD2,TRBJ2-3
TGTGCCAGTAGAGAGGGGACTAGGTCCACCAATGAGCAGTTCTTC,CASREGTRSTNEQFF,TRBV19,.,TRBD2,TRBJ2-1
TGTGCCACCAGCAACCCAGGGTCCGGAAACACCATATATTTT,CATSNPGSGNTIYF,TRBV15,.,.,TRBJ1-3
TGTGCCAGCCACACTCCGGGGGGCGCAGGTAACACTGAAGCTTTCTTT,CASHTPGGAGNTEAFF,TRBV28,few,.,TRBJ1-1
TGTGCCAGCAGCCCCAGGACTCTCAACTACGAGCAGTACTTC,CASSPRTLNYEQYF,TRBV9,.,.,TRBJ2-7
TGTGCCAGCAGTTACGATTCCAGATACTCCTACGAGCAGTACTTC,CASSYDSRYSYEQYF,TRBV6-2/TRBV6-3,.,.,TRBJ2-7
TGTGCCACCGGGGGACAGGGGGTATACAATGAGCAGTTCTTC,CATGGQGVYNEQFF,TRBV24-1,once,TRBD1,TRBJ2-1
TGTGCCAGCAGTAGGACCGGGACAGGATATGGCTACACCTTC,CASSRTGTGYGYTF,TRBV6-2/TRBV6-3,.,TRBD1,TRBJ1-2
TGTGCCAGCAGCCCGATCGGGACAGGGATTGGTAATGAGCAGTTCTTC,CASSPIGTGIGNEQFF,TRBV7-8,.,TRBD1,TRBJ2-1
TGTGCCAGCAGTGATGGGAGTATCCCTAGCAATCAGCCCCAGCATTTT,CASSDGSIPSNQPQHF,TRBV6-1,.,.,TRBJ1-5
TGTGCCAGCAGCTTCAGGGGCGGATTGGAGACCCAGTACTTC,CASSFRGGLETQYF,TRBV7-3,.,.,TRBJ2-5
TGCGCCAGCAGCCAAGGCGATTCGGACAGGGGGCGCGGTGGCTACACCTTC,CASSQGDSDRGRGGYTF,TRBV4-3,.,TRBD1,TRBJ1-2
TGTGCCAGCAGTTTAATCGGGTCCACGACAGGGCAGGAGACCCAGTACTTC,CASSLIGSTTGQETQYF,TRBV28,.,TRBD1,TRBJ2-5
TGCAGTGCTAGTGCTCCAGGGGGATATCAGCCCCAGCATTTT,CSASAPGGYQPQHF,TRBV20-1,.,TRBD1,TRBJ1-5
TGTGCCGGATCCAGGGGGCCGGATTCACCCCTCCACTTT,CAGSRGPDSPLHF,TRBV30,.,TRBD1,TRBJ1-6
TGTGCCAGCAGCCAATCCACGGTGGCTGAAGCTTTCTTT,CASSQSTVAEAFF,TRBV16,.,.,TRBJ1-1